Shown below are 7 T cell receptor beta chains from a single sample sequenced in a study of OX40 agonist ivuxolimab in advanced cancers. Profiling relied on immunoSEQ multiplex PCR, and the TCRdb table lists in-frame clones only, not all of them. The sample holds around 34,000 clones, around 86% seen once. Here the sequenced sample was CD4+ or CD8+ T cells sorted from blood, taken in a trial of the OX40 agonist ivuxolimab. The receptors here all came from an adult with an advanced solid tumor such as melanoma, head and neck, liver or kidney cancer.

A word on this clone: Compared with germline, one end of the junction differs, possibly owing to a read error. The V gene is TRBV9, the J gene TRBJ1-2; 7 bases agree with TRBD1. Germline V CDR1 and CDR2: SGDLS, YYNGEE. The CDR3 has 13 residues. The CDR3 is CASSGYRGVTRVF. The CDR3 nucleotides read TGTGCCAGCAGCGGGTACAGGGGAGTGACCCGAGTCTTC.

This clone showed up just a few times. The V call is TRBV4-2, the J call TRBJ1-6; D is possibly TRBD1 (5 bases). The CDR3 has 15 amino acids. The V gene's germline CDR1 is LGHNA and CDR2 YNFKEQ. The V and J ends lost 0 bases and 8 bases respectively, with 11 bases between them. CDR3 protein: CASSQDQGTDSPLHF. For the CDR3, the DNA is TGTGCCAGCAGCCAAGATCAGGGAACCGATTCACCCCTCCACTTT.

The chain joins TRBV5-1 to TRBJ2-7, with 10 bases fitting TRBD1. The J segment lost 2 bases and the V segment lost 2 bases, leaving 7 bases of the junction unmatched. CDR1 is SGHRS, CDR2 YFSETQ, per germline. This CDR3 contains 16 residues. The CDR3, as DNA: TGCGCCAGCAGCTTTATAACCGGGACAGGGGCCTACGAGCAGTACTTC. It specifies CASSFITGTGAYEQYF.

This chain joins TRBV18 and TRBJ1-1; 10 bases map to TRBD1. This CDR3 has 16 residues. Germline V lookup: CDR1 KGHSH, CDR2 LQKENI. V lost 6 bases to trimming and J lost 1 base; unmatched junction nucleotides: 8. CDR3 sequence reads: CASSQFRDRGNTEAFF. The DNA for the CDR3 is TGTGCCAGCTCGCAGTTCCGGGACAGGGGGAACACTGAAGCTTTCTTT.

This sequence joins TRBV19 and TRBJ1-6; D is unresolved. V lost 5 bases to trimming and J lost 5 bases, with 13 bases between them. CDR1 is LNHDA, CDR2 SQIVND, per germline (reference sequence). This CDR3 is 15 amino acids long. DNA of the CDR3: TGTGCCAGTAGTGTGACCTCTGGCCATAATTCACCCCTCCACTTT. It specifies CASSVTSGHNSPLHF.

This clone came up once. The gene calls are TRBV11-2 and TRBJ1-4; 8 bases align to TRBD1. CDR1 and CDR2 from the germline V gene are SGHAT and FQNNGV. The CDR3 extends over 16 amino acids. The V gene end was trimmed by 1 base and the J gene end by 4 bases; junction bases not matched to a gene: 5. The chain's CDR3 is CASSLGTGSGNEKLFF. Written as DNA, the CDR3 is TGTGCCAGCAGCTTAGGGACAGGGTCTGGTAATGAAAAACTGTTTTTT.

The gene calls are TRBV5-6 and TRBJ2-5, with D unresolved. Germline CDR1 reads SGHDT; CDR2 reads YYEEEE. This CDR3 comprises 13 residues. V lost 1 base, J lost 2 bases, and 6 bases lay in between. CDR3 protein: CASSLNWQETQYF. DNA of the CDR3: TGTGCCAGCAGCTTGAACTGGCAAGAGACCCAGTACTTC.